Described below is a single T cell receptor (beta chain) sequence and its context. What it recognizes is unknown. The data originate from a study of OX40 agonist ivuxolimab in advanced cancers. The overall study: Ivuxolimab was administered intravenously to patients at 0.01 to 10 mg/kg every 2 weeks.

Findings of the study overall: At 0.1 to 3.0 mg/kg, clonal expansion of CD4+ and CD8+ blood T cells had occurred by week 6. Expanded clones were, on average, more numerous among CD8+ T cells than CD4+.

The CDR3 runs 14 residues. Germline loops: CDR1 MGHDK, CDR2 SYGVNS. V dropped 5 bases and J dropped 4; count of bases not matched to a gene: 7. Only in-frame clones appear in the TCRdb table, and some are missing; sequencing was by immunoSEQ multiplex PCR. The sample includes 85,000 or so clones, 80% to 90% of them seen just once. Patients with a history of autoimmune disease or on systemic immunosuppression were excluded. This chain joins TRBV25-1 and TRBJ2-7; 8 bases fit TRBD1. The origin of this receptor is an adult with an advanced solid tumor such as melanoma, head and neck, liver or kidney cancer. This sample comprised CD4+ or CD8+ T cells sorted from blood, obtained in a trial of the OX40 agonist ivuxolimab. The CDR3, as DNA: TGTGCCAGCAGTCCCCCAGGGGGCGCGTACGAGCAGTACTTC. Amino acids: CASSPPGGAYEQYF.